The 21 T cell receptor beta chains listed next were all sequenced from one sample in a study of vaccination effects on CD4 cells after COVID-19. Expansion of antigen-specific CD4+ T cells with viral peptide pools was carried out by the ViraFEST assay before sequencing. Following an approximately 10-day culture, CD4+ T cells were purified. Vaccine recipients had no previous SARS-CoV-2 infection; their nucleocapsid antibodies were negative. No antigen has been assigned to these receptors. Using immunoSEQ multiplex PCR, the repertoire was profiled, and TCRdb retains in-frame clones only, with some absent. The table records about 73,000 clones, 60% to 75% of them present only once. The sequences come from CD4+ T cells from PBMCs cultured with HCoV-NL63 spike peptides, collected before COVID-19 vaccination. These TCRs come from a human donor who received a COVID-19 vaccine.

This chain links TRBV11-3 with TRBJ2-3; 8 bases are shared with TRBD1. The trim removed 5 bases at V and 0 bases at J, leaving 4 bases unmatched. Germline CDR1 reads SGHNT; CDR2 reads YENEEA. The CDR3 spans 15 residues. This CDR3 is CASSETGASTDTQYF. The DNA for the CDR3 is TGTGCCAGCAGCGAGACAGGGGCTAGCACAGATACGCAGTATTTT.

This chain uses TRBV6-1 with TRBJ2-5; D may be TRBD1 or TRBD2 (5 bases each). The CDR3 sequence is 16 residues long. CDR1 is MNHNS and CDR2 is SASEGT in the germline V gene. The V end lost 2 bases, the J end lost 1 base, and 14 bases lay between the germline ends. CDR3 sequence: CASSESRGTRQETQYF. For the CDR3, the DNA is TGTGCCAGCAGTGAATCGAGAGGGACGCGCCAAGAGACCCAGTACTTC.

This chain links TRBV18 with TRBJ2-2; D ambiguous. CDR1 and CDR2 from the germline V gene are KGHSH and LQKENI. The CDR3 consists of 14 residues. Trimming removed 5 bases at V and 0 bases at J, with 7 bases between. The CDR3 protein is CASSATSNTGELFF. In nucleotides, the CDR3 is TGTGCCAGCTCAGCTACGTCGAACACCGGGGAGCTGTTTTTT. The variable domain in full, with the rest retrieved from reference TRBV18 and TRBJ2-2, is NAGVMQNPRHLVRRRGQEARLRCSPMKGHSHVYWYRQLPEEGLKFMVYLQKENIIDESGMPKERFSAEFPKEGPSILRIQQVVRGDSAAYFCASSATSNTGELFFGEGSRLTVL.

The chain is built from TRBV10-2 and TRBJ2-3; maybe TRBD1 (5 bases). Trimming took off 6 bases at V and 4 bases at J, with 14 bases between the two ends. The CDR3 has 14 amino acids. The germline CDR1 and CDR2 sequences are WSHSY and SAAADI. CDR3 amino acids: CASRALTGADTQYF. In nucleotides, the CDR3 is TGCGCCAGCAGGGCCCTAACAGGCGCAGATACGCAGTATTTT.

The chain is built from TRBV7-3 and TRBJ2-2, with a tentative D call TRBD1 (6 bases). Looked up from germline, CDR1 is SGHTA and CDR2 is FQGTGA. V was pared by 5 bases and J by 4 bases, with 11 bases between. The CDR3 has 14 amino acids. The CDR3 sequence: CASSLQGFTGELFF. In DNA form, the CDR3 reads TGTGCCAGCAGCCTACAGGGTTTCACCGGGGAGCTGTTTTTT.

V and J are TRBV7-9 and TRBJ1-1; D is ambiguous. The CDR3 loop spans 14 amino acids. CDR1 and CDR2 (germline): SEHNR, FQNEAQ (reference sequence). Trimming took off 1 base at V and 0 bases at J, with 6 bases between the two ends. This chain's CDR3 is CASSLVTMNTEAFF. DNA of the CDR3: TGTGCCAGCAGCTTAGTGACCATGAACACTGAAGCTTTCTTT.

V gene TRBV7-3 combines with J gene TRBJ1-1; perhaps TRBD1 as D (5 bases). This CDR3 is built from 13 residues. Germline CDR1 is SGHTA and CDR2 is FQGTGA. Trimming took 5 bases from V and 4 from J, leaving 11 bases between them. CDR3 DNA: TGTGCCAGCAGCATCGACGGGGGCACTGAAGCTTTCTTT. Translated: CASSIDGGTEAFF. The whole variable domain, filled in from reference TRBV7-3 and TRBJ1-1, reads GAGVSQTPSNKVTEKGKYVELRCDPISGHTALYWYRQSLGQGPEFLIYFQGTGAADDSGLPNDRFFAVRPEGSVSTLKIQRTERGDSAVYLCASSIDGGTEAFFGQGTRLTVV.

J is TRBJ1-6 and V is TRBV19, with TRBD1 identical over 8 bases. Per germline, CDR1 LNHDA and CDR2 SQIVND (reference sequence). V lost 4 bases to trimming and J lost 6 bases; unmatched junction nucleotides: 11. The length of the CDR3 is 17 residues. This CDR3 is CASSTIKDRASNSPLHF. CDR3 sequence (DNA): TGTGCCAGTAGTACCATCAAGGACAGGGCGTCTAATTCACCCCTCCACTTT.

The table lists this clone with a count of one. This chain links TRBV19 with TRBJ1-1; possibly TRBD1 for D (5 bases). Looked up from germline, CDR1 is LNHDA and CDR2 is SQIVND (reference sequence). Between the trimmed V and J ends, which lost 7 bases and 0 bases, there was a span of 9 bases. The CDR3 is 13 amino acids. Here the CDR3 DNA reads TGTGCCAGTAATAAGGGACTGAACACTGAAGCTTTCTTT. Translated: CASNKGLNTEAFF.

This clone occurred a few times. The J gene is TRBJ1-5, the V gene TRBV12-3 or TRBV12-4; a possible D gene is TRBD1 (5 bases). The CDR3 consists of 13 residues. V was pared by 7 bases and J by 7 bases, with 14 bases between. This chain's CDR3 is CASTRDPGQPQHF. The CDR3 bases are TGTGCCAGCACCCGGGACCCGGGCCAGCCCCAGCATTTT.

This clone occurred a few times. The genes are TRBV9 and TRBJ2-1; possible D gene TRBD1, 7 bases. This CDR3 contains 16 residues. V was clipped by 1 base and J by 5 bases, with 16 bases between them. Germline assignment: CDR1 SGDLS and CDR2 YYNGEE. The CDR3 sequence: CASSVKTGRSHNEQFF. The CDR3 region has the DNA TGTGCCAGCAGCGTAAAGACAGGGAGGTCCCACAATGAGCAGTTCTTC.

This chain uses TRBV19 with TRBJ1-2; D may be TRBD1 (6 bases). CDR3 length equals 15 residues. Trimming took off 10 bases at V and 5 bases at J, with 23 bases between the two ends. The germline V gene encodes CDR1 LNHDA and CDR2 SQIVND (reference sequence). The CDR3 loop is CATLGTSTGSYGYTF. CDR3 nucleotide sequence: TGTGCCACTCTAGGGACCTCGACAGGAAGTTATGGCTACACCTTC. Together with reference TRBV19 and TRBJ1-2, the CDR3 gives the full variable domain: DGGITQSPKYLFRKEGQNVTLSCEQNLNHDAMYWYRQDPGQGLRLIYYSQIVNDFQKGDIAEGYSVSREKKESFPLTVTSAQKNPTAFYLCATLGTSTGSYGYTFGSGTRLTVV.

The CDR3 DNA sequence: TGTGCCAGTAGTGGGAGGACAGGGGTCGGGGCCAACGTCCTGACTTTC. Translation: CASSGRTGVGANVLTF. The chain employs TRBV19 and TRBJ2-6, with 9 bases aligning to TRBD1. V shed 5 bases and J 4 bases; nucleotides not matched to a gene: 6. The CDR3 is made up of 16 amino acids. Germline CDR1 and CDR2: LNHDA and SQIVND (reference sequence).

V is TRBV19 and J is TRBJ1-5; tentatively, D is TRBD1 (5 bases). The V gene's germline CDR1 is LNHDA and CDR2 SQIVND (reference sequence). Trimming removed 6 bases from V and 2 bases from J, with 11 bases in between. The CDR3 extends over 14 amino acids. CDR3 region: CASSLQGRNQPQHF. The CDR3 coding sequence is TGTGCCAGTAGCCTGCAGGGTCGCAATCAGCCCCAGCATTTT.

This clone was found a few times. J is TRBJ1-4 and V is TRBV19; D is ambiguous. CDR1 is LNHDA and CDR2 is SQIVND in the germline V gene (reference sequence). V lost 6 bases and J lost 0, with 14 bases in between. This CDR3 has 16 residues. The CDR3 DNA sequence: TGTGCCAGTAGCTCGGACCGATTTGCAACTAATGAAAAACTGTTTTTT. Translated, it gives CASSSDRFATNEKLFF.

The V call is TRBV5-1, the J call TRBJ1-1; 7 nucleotides match TRBD1. This CDR3 is built from 15 residues. Trimming took 4 bases from V and 0 from J; bases not matched to a gene: 6. CDR1 is SGHRS and CDR2 is YFSETQ in the germline V gene. The CDR3 protein is CASSLGQPMNTEAFF. In nucleotides, the CDR3 is TGCGCCAGCAGCCTGGGACAGCCTATGAACACTGAAGCTTTCTTT.

This clone was seen a handful of times. This chain uses TRBV9 with TRBJ2-1; 8 bases match TRBD1. Germline V lookup: CDR1 SGDLS, CDR2 YYNGEE. The CDR3 contains 17 residues. V was clipped by 2 bases and J by 2 bases; unmatched bases: 9. CDR3 bases: TGTGCCAGCAGCGTCGGCAACTCGGACAGGGCCTACAATGAGCAGTTCTTC. It specifies CASSVGNSDRAYNEQFF.

The sample holds one count of this clone. This chain joins TRBV7-2 and TRBJ2-1; D perhaps matches TRBD2 (6 bases). The length of the CDR3 is 16 residues. The germline gives CDR1 SGHTA, CDR2 FQGNSA. V gave up 1 base and J gave up 0 bases, with 10 bases separating them. CDR3 loop: CASSLDWGGSYNEQFF. The CDR3 bases are TGTGCCAGCAGCTTAGATTGGGGAGGCTCCTACAATGAGCAGTTCTTC.

The J gene is TRBJ1-5, the V gene TRBV15; D call uncertain. V was shortened by 1 base and J by 7 bases, with 5 bases between the two germline ends. The CDR3 is 12 amino acids. Per germline, CDR1 LNHNV and CDR2 YYDKDF (reference sequence). CDR3 bases: TGTGCCACCAGCAGAGTTGTCCAGCCCCAGCATTTT. Its translation is CATSRVVQPQHF. The full variable domain, completed using reference TRBV15 and TRBJ1-5, is DAMVIQNPRYQVTQFGKPVTLSCSQTLNHNVMYWYQQKSSQAPKLLFHYYDKDFNNEADTPDNFQSRRPNTSFCFLDIRSPGLGDTAMYLCATSRVVQPQHFGDGTRLSIL.

The V gene is TRBV5-1, the J gene TRBJ2-3, with no clear D. Trimming took off 1 base at V and 0 bases at J, with 9 bases between the two ends. From germline, CDR1 is SGHRS and CDR2 YFSETQ. The CDR3 totals 15 residues. CDR3 loop: CASSLQDSSTDTQYF. Written as DNA, the CDR3 is TGCGCCAGCAGCTTGCAAGATTCTAGCACAGATACGCAGTATTTT.

The rearrangement uses TRBV6-2 or TRBV6-3 and TRBJ1-5; maybe TRBD1 (6 bases). This CDR3 region has 14 residues. Germline V gene sequence: CDR1 MNHEY, CDR2 SVGEGT. V was shortened by 4 bases and J by 5 bases, with 12 bases between the two germline ends. CDR3 region: CASSSYREDQPQHF. The CDR3 nucleotides read TGTGCCAGCAGTTCCTACAGGGAGGATCAGCCCCAGCATTTT.